This T cell receptor beta chain was recorded in a study of blood T cell repertoires in COVID-19. Across the whole study: T cells, B-cell-depleted T cells, or PBMCs supplied cDNA or gDNA.

The CDR3 totals 16 residues. The germline V gene has CDR1 LGHNT and CDR2 FRNRAP. Trimming removed 1 base at V and 2 bases at J, with 13 bases between. Clones were sequenced by immunoSEQ multiplex PCR, and TCRdb holds only the in-frame ones, with some missing. The table shows 150,000 to 200,000 clones, with roughly 73% occurring only once. The sequenced sample consisted of peripheral blood. V and J are TRBV12-5 and TRBJ2-3, with TRBD2 as a possible D gene (6 bases). This receptor was obtained from a man between 65 and 79 years old with acute or convalescent COVID-19. This CDR3 reads CASGLGIPGLTDTQYF. In DNA, the CDR3 is TGTGCTAGTGGTTTGGGAATCCCGGGACTCACAGATACGCAGTATTTT.